The 22 T cell receptor beta chains listed next were all sequenced from one sample in a study of cytomegalovirus exposure and HLA in healthy donors. Amplification used 60 Vbeta primers and 13 Jbeta primers. Clones were sequenced by immunoSEQ multiplex PCR, and TCRdb holds only the in-frame ones, with some missing. The sample holds 95,000 to 150,000 clones; under 90% are singletons and the top ten take around 9.5%. Sequencing was performed on PBMCs. The receptors were gathered from a female donor in good health and CMV-seropositive.

The chain uses TRBV7-2 and TRBJ1-5; D is unclear. The CDR3 is made up of 14 amino acids. Trimming pared 1 base from V and 4 bases from J, leaving 8 bases between. Germline V gives CDR1 SGHTA, CDR2 FQGNSA. CDR3 sequence reads: CASSLVPGNQPQHF. The CDR3, as DNA: TGTGCCAGCAGCTTAGTTCCGGGAAATCAGCCCCAGCATTTT.

This sequence joins TRBV4-3 and TRBJ1-4, with D tentatively TRBD1 (6 bases). Germline V gene lookup returns CDR1 LGHNA and CDR2 YSLEER. V dropped 4 bases and J dropped 0 bases, with 9 bases sitting between them. The CDR3 has 15 residues. CDR3 DNA sequence: TGCGCCAGCAGCCTGACAGGCGCAACTAATGAAAAACTGTTTTTT. Protein product: CASSLTGATNEKLFF.

The chain couples TRBV5-1 to TRBJ2-7, with 8 bases matching TRBD1. The CDR3 has 16 amino acids. The germline gives CDR1 SGHRS, CDR2 YFSETQ. V shed 4 bases and J 0 bases; nucleotides not matched to a gene: 9. CDR3 protein: CASSLPRTGSSYEQYF. Written as DNA, the CDR3 is TGCGCCAGCAGCCTCCCTCGGACAGGGAGCTCCTACGAGCAGTACTTC.

The chain couples TRBV9 to TRBJ2-7; 9 nucleotides align to TRBD2. Germline-derived CDR1 and CDR2 are SGDLS and YYNGEE. The V and J ends lost 6 bases and 7 bases, in that order; junction bases with no gene match: 20. This CDR3 spans 17 amino acids. The CDR3 DNA follows: TGTGCCAGCACCCTAGAAGAACCGGGACTAGCTCAGAATGAGCAGTACTTC. It translates to CASTLEEPGLAQNEQYF.

V gene TRBV5-6 combines with J gene TRBJ2-5; 7 bases line up with TRBD1. Germline values: CDR1 SGHDT, CDR2 YYEEEE. This CDR3 region has 15 residues. Trimming took 6 bases from V and 5 from J; bases not matched to a gene: 13. Written as DNA, the CDR3 is TGTGCCAGCAAATCTCGGTCGACAGGGCGCGAGACCCAGTACTTC. The encoded protein is CASKSRSTGRETQYF.

This sequence joins TRBV7-2 and TRBJ1-1; D gene ambiguous. Between the trimmed V and J ends, which lost 1 base and 7 bases, there was a span of 7 bases. The CDR3 runs to 12 residues. CDR1 is SGHTA, CDR2 FQGNSA, per germline. The chain's CDR3 is CASSLDVGEAFF. The DNA of the CDR3 is TGTGCCAGCAGCTTAGATGTCGGTGAAGCTTTCTTT.

This clone appeared a few times. This sequence joins TRBV6-6 and TRBJ2-1, with D maybe TRBD1 (6 bases). V gave up 2 bases and J gave up 8 bases, with 16 bases separating them. The CDR3 is 15 amino acids. Germline loops: CDR1 MNHNY, CDR2 SVGAGI (reference sequence). CDR3 DNA: TGTGCCAGCAGTTACACTATGGCCACAGGGTATGAGCAGTTCTTC. Its protein product is CASSYTMATGYEQFF.

The J gene is TRBJ2-7, the V gene TRBV7-2, with 7 bases fitting TRBD1. J gave up 6 bases and V 3 bases, and 8 bases lay outside the gene matches. Germline CDR1 and CDR2: SGHTA and FQGNSA. There are 14 residues in the CDR3. In nucleotides, the CDR3 is TGTGCCAGCAGCTTTATGACAGGGTTAATCGAGCAGTACTTC. It specifies CASSFMTGLIEQYF.

The chain couples TRBV5-5 to TRBJ1-2; D is ambiguous. Trimming took off 2 bases at V and 0 bases at J, with 11 bases between the two ends. Germline V gives CDR1 SGHKS, CDR2 YYEKEE (reference sequence). The CDR3 sequence is 15 residues long. CDR3 nucleotides: TGTGCCAGCAGCTTTCAGTACACCACTAACTATGGCTACACCTTC. Translated, it gives CASSFQYTTNYGYTF.

V gene TRBV27 combines with J gene TRBJ2-7; unclear D gene. V was shortened by 6 bases and J by 3 bases, with 9 bases between the two germline ends. Germline CDR1 and CDR2: MNHEY and SMNVEV (reference sequence). The CDR3 totals 12 residues. The CDR3 region has the DNA TGTGCCAGCAGGAGAGGTATCTACGAGCAGTACTTC. This encodes CASRRGIYEQYF.

CDR3 loop: CASSSTGGQKLFF. The CDR3 bases are TGTGCCAGCAGTTCCACCGGGGGACAAAAACTGTTTTTT. This chain links TRBV28 with TRBJ1-4; possibly TRBD1 for D (5 bases). Trimming pared 4 bases from V and 9 bases from J, leaving 12 bases between. Germline lookup yields CDR1 MDHEN and CDR2 SYDVKM. The CDR3 runs to 13 residues.

About this clone: One end of the junction fails to match germline, which may point to a read error. The chain joins TRBV7-9 to TRBJ1-1; 8 bases map to TRBD1. The CDR3 runs to 12 residues. Germline loops: CDR1 SEHNR, CDR2 FQNEAQ (reference sequence). The CDR3 loop reads CSSSLQQGGAFF. The CDR3 DNA follows: TGTTCCAGCAGCTTACAACAGGGGGGAGCTTTCTTT.

This sequence joins TRBV30 and TRBJ1-2, with D unclear. V shed 2 bases and J shed 12 bases, with 13 bases lying between them. Germline CDR1 reads GTSNPN; CDR2 reads SVGIG (reference sequence). The CDR3 runs to 11 residues. This CDR3 reads CAWSPREAHTF. For the CDR3, the DNA is TGTGCCTGGAGTCCCCGGGAGGCGCACACCTTC.

For the CDR3, the DNA is TGTGCCATCAGTAGACAGGGGGACACTGAAGCTTTCTTT. Translating it yields CAISRQGDTEAFF. The chain combines TRBV10-3 with TRBJ1-1; TRBD1 matches 9 bases. V dropped 5 bases and J dropped 3; count of bases not matched to a gene: 1. CDR1 and CDR2 from the germline V gene are ENHRY and SYGVKD. This CDR3 contains 13 residues.

The chain couples TRBV5-1 to TRBJ1-3; D possibly corresponds to TRBD1 (5 bases). This CDR3 has 13 residues. Looked up from germline, CDR1 is SGHRS and CDR2 is YFSETQ. With 4 bases removed from V and 4 bases from J, the gap between germline ends came to 9 bases. CDR3 amino acids: CASSPEGGNTIYF. Written as DNA, the CDR3 is TGCGCCAGCAGCCCGGAGGGGGGAAACACCATATATTTT.

This chain connects TRBV4-1 to TRBJ1-2; D is unresolved. Germline loops: CDR1 MGHRA, CDR2 YSYEKL. CDR3 length: 15 residues. V was shortened by 1 base and J by 4 bases, with 13 bases between the two germline ends. CDR3: CASSQVAELIYGYTF. In nucleotides, the CDR3 is TGCGCCAGCAGCCAAGTAGCCGAATTGATCTATGGCTACACCTTC.

The chain employs TRBV5-6 and TRBJ2-5; D is perhaps TRBD2 (7 bases). The J call may be wrong; the DNA end is better matched by TRBJ2-7. The CDR3 has 17 amino acids. Germline V gives CDR1 SGHDT, CDR2 YYEEEE. The CDR3 spells CASSLWAAGQGSYEQYF. The CDR3 bases are TGTGCCAGCAGCTTGTGGGCAGCGGGACAAGGATCCTACGAGCAGTACTTC.

The rearrangement joins TRBV25-1 to TRBJ1-5; D gene ambiguous. V was shortened by 4 bases and J by 7 bases, with 11 bases between the two germline ends. The CDR3 spans 13 residues. The V gene's germline CDR1 is MGHDK and CDR2 SYGVNS. The CDR3 here is CASSARELQPQHF. The CDR3 coding sequence is TGTGCCAGCAGTGCACGGGAGTTACAGCCCCAGCATTTT.

The gene calls are TRBV5-8 and TRBJ2-7, with D perhaps TRBD1 (6 bases). V was pared by 4 bases and J by 6 bases, with 8 bases between. Germline CDR1 reads SGHTS; CDR2 reads YDEGEE. CDR3 length equals 11 residues. The chain's CDR3 is CASSRQAEQYF. In DNA, the CDR3 is TGTGCCAGCAGCCGACAGGCCGAGCAGTACTTC.

The chain carries TRBV2 and TRBJ1-1; TRBD1 agrees at 7 bases. V shed 7 bases and J 3 bases; nucleotides not matched to a gene: 5. The CDR3 has 13 amino acids. Per the germline V gene, CDR1 is SNHLY and CDR2 is FYNNEI. CDR3 region: CASTRDRDTEAFF. In nucleotides, the CDR3 is TGTGCCAGCACACGAGACAGGGACACTGAAGCTTTCTTT.

The J gene is TRBJ1-1, the V gene TRBV7-6; D uncertain. Germline CDR1 reads SGHVS; CDR2 reads FNYEAQ. This CDR3 region has 13 residues. Trimming stripped 2 bases from V and 7 bases from J, with 11 bases between. The CDR3 bases are TGTGCCAGCAGCTTATCCACAGCCCGTGAAGCTTTCTTT. Residues: CASSLSTAREAFF. The full variable domain, completed using reference TRBV7-6 and TRBJ1-1, is GAGVSQSPRYKVTKRGQDVALRCDPISGHVSLYWYRQALGQGPEFLTYFNYEAQQDKSGLPNDRFSAERPEGSISTLTIQRTEQRDSAMYRCASSLSTAREAFFGQGTRLTVV.

This CDR3 reads CASSEVSGGHNEQFF. The CDR3 DNA reads TGTGCCAGCAGTGAGGTTAGCGGGGGCCACAATGAGCAGTTCTTC. This chain uses TRBV6-1 with TRBJ2-1; TRBD2 aligns across 9 bases. The CDR3 has 15 residues. Germline loops: CDR1 MNHNS, CDR2 SASEGT. J lost 5 bases, V lost 3 bases, and 5 bases had no gene match.